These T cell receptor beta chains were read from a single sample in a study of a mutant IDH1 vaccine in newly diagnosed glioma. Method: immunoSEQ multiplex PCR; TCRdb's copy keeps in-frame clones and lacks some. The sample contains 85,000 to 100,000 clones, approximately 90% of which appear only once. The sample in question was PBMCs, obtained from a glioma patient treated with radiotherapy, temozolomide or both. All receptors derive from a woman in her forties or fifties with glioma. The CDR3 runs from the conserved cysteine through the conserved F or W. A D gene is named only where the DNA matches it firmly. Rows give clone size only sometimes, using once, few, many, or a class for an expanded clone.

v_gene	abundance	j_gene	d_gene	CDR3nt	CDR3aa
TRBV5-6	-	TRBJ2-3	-	TGTGCCAGCAGTCCCGAAACCTGGGATACGCAGTATTTT	CASSPETWDTQYF
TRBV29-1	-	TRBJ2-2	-	TGCAGCGCCGGGTGGGTGGACACCGGGGAGCTGTTTTTT	CSAGWVDTGELFF
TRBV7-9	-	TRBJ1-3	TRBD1	TGTGCCAGCAGCCCAAACAGGGGGCCCGGAAACACCATATATTTT	CASSPNRGPGNTIYF
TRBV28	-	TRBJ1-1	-	TGTGCCACCACCGTTGGGGACGTGAACACTGAAGCTTTCTTT	CATTVGDVNTEAFF
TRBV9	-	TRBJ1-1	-	TGTGCCAGCAACAAGGGGACGGGAGGAACTGAAGCTTTCTTT	CASNKGTGGTEAFF
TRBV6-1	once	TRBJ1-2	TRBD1	TGTGCCAGCAGTACCGGGACAGTTGAAAGGGGCTACACCTTC	CASSTGTVERGYTF
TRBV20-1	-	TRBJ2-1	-	TGCAGTGCTAGAGATTGGAGTGAGCAGTTCTTC	CSARDWSEQFF
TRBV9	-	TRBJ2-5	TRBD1	TGTGCCAGCAGCGTAGGAGGGGGCCGGGAGACCCAGTACTTC	CASSVGGGRETQYF
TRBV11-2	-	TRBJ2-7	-	TGTGCCAGCAGCTTGGACCGGACGGTCTACGAGCAGTACTTC	CASSLDRTVYEQYF
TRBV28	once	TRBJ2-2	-	TGTGCCAGCAGTCCCCCAGGAAAGGCCGGGGAGCTGTTTTTT	CASSPPGKAGELFF
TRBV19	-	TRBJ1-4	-	TGTGCCAGTAGTATAGCGGGAGGAGAAAAACTGTTTTTT	CASSIAGGEKLFF
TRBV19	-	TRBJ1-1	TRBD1	TGTGCCAGTAGTCCCCCGACAGGGACCACTGAAGCTTTCTTT	CASSPPTGTTEAFF
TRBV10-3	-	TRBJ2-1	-	TGTGCCTCTATAGCGGCTACAACCTCCGGCTCCTACAATGAGCAGTTCTTC	CASIAATTSGSYNEQFF
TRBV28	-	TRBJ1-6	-	TGTGCCAGCAGTCTTGCCAGGGTGGGGAATTCACCCCTCCACTTT	CASSLARVGNSPLHF
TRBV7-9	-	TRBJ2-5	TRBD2	TGTGCCAGCAGCACGCGGGGAAGCGGGGAGGAGACCCAGTACTTC	CASSTRGSGEETQYF
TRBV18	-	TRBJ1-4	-	TGTGCCAGCTCACGCAACACGAACGAAAAACTGTTTTTT	CASSRNTNEKLFF
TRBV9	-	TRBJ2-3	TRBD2	TGTGCCAGCAGCGTAGGGGGTAGCGGGAGGCGGGTAGATACGCAGTATTTT	CASSVGGSGRRVDTQYF
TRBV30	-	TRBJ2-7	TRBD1	TGTGCCTGGGCCGGGATGGGGACAGGGATGTCCTACGAGCAGTACTTC	CAWAGMGTGMSYEQYF
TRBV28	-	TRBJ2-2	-	TGTGCCAGCATCCCCGGCTCGGGGGGGGAGCTGTTTTTT	CASIPGSGGELFF
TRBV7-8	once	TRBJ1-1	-	TGTGCCAGCAGCGCGGCAGGAGCAATGAACACTGAAGCTTTCTTT	CASSAAGAMNTEAFF
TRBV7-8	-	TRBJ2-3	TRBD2	TGTGCCAGCAGCTCCAAACTACTAGCGGGAGGCCTCCCGGAGACGCAGTATTTT	CASSSKLLAGGLPETQYF
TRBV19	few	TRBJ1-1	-	TGTGCCAGTAGTATCCGAGGGGATAACACTGAAGCTTTCTTT	CASSIRGDNTEAFF
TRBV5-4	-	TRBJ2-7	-	TGTGCCAGCAGCCACCGACCACAGGGATACGAGCAGTACTTC	CASSHRPQGYEQYF
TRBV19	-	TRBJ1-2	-	TGTGCCAGTAGTATCAACAGGGAGTACGGCTACACCTTC	CASSINREYGYTF
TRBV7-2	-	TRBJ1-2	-	TGTGCCAGCAGACCCACCCAGGGGAGGATCTATGGCTACACCTTC	CASRPTQGRIYGYTF
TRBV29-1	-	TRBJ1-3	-	TGCAGCTCACGGACAGCGTCTGGAAACACCATATATTTT	CSSRTASGNTIYF
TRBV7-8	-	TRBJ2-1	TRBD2	TGTGCCAGCAGCACCCTAGCGGACCTCTACAATGAGCAGTTCTTC	CASSTLADLYNEQFF
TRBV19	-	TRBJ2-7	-	TGTGCCAGTAGTATGGGCCAGCACTACGAGCAGTACTTC	CASSMGQHYEQYF
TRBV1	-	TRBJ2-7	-	TGCACCAGCAGCCAAGATAAACGGGACAACATCTACGAGCAGTACTTC	CTSSQDKRDNIYEQYF
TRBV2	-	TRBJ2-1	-	TGTGCCAGCCGGGTAGGATCCTACAATGAGCAGTTCTTC	CASRVGSYNEQFF
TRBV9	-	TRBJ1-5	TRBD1	TGTGCCAGCAGCGTAGGGGCAGGGGGAAATCAGCCCCAGCATTTT	CASSVGAGGNQPQHF
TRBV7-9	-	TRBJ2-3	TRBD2	TGTGCCAGCAGCCCCCTTCAGACTAGCGGTACTAGCACAGATACGCAGTATTTT	CASSPLQTSGTSTDTQYF
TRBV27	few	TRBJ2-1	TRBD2	TGTGCCAGCAGTTTAGTCCGCTTCCAACGGCGGGAGAGGAGATATGAGCAGTTCTTC	CASSLVRFQRRERRYEQFF
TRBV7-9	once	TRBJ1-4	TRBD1	TGTGCCAGCAGCTTCGGACAGGGAACTAATGAAAAACTGTTTTTT	CASSFGQGTNEKLFF
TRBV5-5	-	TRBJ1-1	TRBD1	TGTGCCAGCAGCTTGTACCCAGGGGGGACTGAAGCTTTCTTT	CASSLYPGGTEAFF
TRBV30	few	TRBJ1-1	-	TGTGCCTGGAGTGTTGGGGGGAGGACTGAAGCTTTCTTT	CAWSVGGRTEAFF
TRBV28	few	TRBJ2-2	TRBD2	TGTGCCAGCAGTTTATGGGTCCTAGCGGGAGGACCCGGGGAGCTGTTTTTT	CASSLWVLAGGPGELFF
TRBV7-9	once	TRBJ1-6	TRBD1	TGTGCCAGCAGCGGGGACAGGGGGCACTCACCCCTCCACTTT	CASSGDRGHSPLHF
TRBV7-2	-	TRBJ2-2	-	TGTGCCAGCAGCGGATCTTGGGCAGGGCGCACCGGGGAGCTGTTTTTT	CASSGSWAGRTGELFF
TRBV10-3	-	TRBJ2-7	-	TGTGCCATCAGTGAGGACAGGACCCTCTACGAGCAGTACTTC	CAISEDRTLYEQYF
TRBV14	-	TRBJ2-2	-	TGTGCCAGCAGCCAAGAACACACCGGGGAGCTGTTTTTT	CASSQEHTGELFF
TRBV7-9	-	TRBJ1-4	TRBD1	TGTGCCAGCGGGACAGACCTCAATGAAAAACTGTTTTTT	CASGTDLNEKLFF
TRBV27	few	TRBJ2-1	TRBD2	TGTGCCACCACTAGCGGGAGATATAGAAATGAGCAGTTCTTC	CATTSGRYRNEQFF
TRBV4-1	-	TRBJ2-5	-	TGCGCCAGCAGCGACTTAGCTAGCTCCTCAGTACGTGAGACCCAGTACTTC	CASSDLASSSVRETQYF
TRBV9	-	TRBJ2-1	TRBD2	TGTGCCAGCAGCGTAGAGGTACTAGCGGGTTCCTACAATGAGCAGTTCTTC	CASSVEVLAGSYNEQFF